This TCR beta chain is from a study of blood T cell repertoires in COVID-19. Overall study: Spain, Italy and the United States supplied samples that represented acute and convalescent COVID-19.

Per the original methods: Reference gene primer amplification in the assay estimated nucleated cell counts. Data came from immunoSEQ multiplex PCR; TCRdb stores just in-frame clones and leaves some out. For V, J and clone size, that table is used; D and trimming come from the DNA. The table has roughly 120,000 clones, about 80% seen once; the top ten hold 12%. This clone was recorded a few times. The sequenced material came from peripheral blood. The clonotype comes from a woman aged 55-70 years with acute or convalescent COVID-19.

CDR3 bases: TGCAGTGCTAGTCTGGTTCAGGGGGGTATCATGAACACTGAAGCTTTCTTT. Translating gives CSASLVQGGIMNTEAFF. The chain has TRBV20-1 and TRBJ1-1; 7 positions agree with TRBD1. The V gene end was trimmed by 3 bases and the J gene end by 0 bases; junction bases not matched to a gene: 13. Germline V lookup: CDR1 DFQATT, CDR2 SNEGSKA (reference sequence). The CDR3 sequence is 17 residues long.